The clone carrying this T cell receptor beta chain was found once. The data were taken from a study of blood T cell repertoires in COVID-19. Background on the study: Researchers got acute and convalescent COVID-19 samples from the United States, Italy and Spain. Nucleic acid was either cDNA or gDNA, and it came from T cells, B-cell-depleted T cells, or PBMCs.

Original analysis: Nucleated cell number was recorded as an estimate derived from reference gene primer amplification. TCRdb's copy holds only in-frame clones and misses some; the assay was immunoSEQ multiplex PCR. V, J and clone size are taken as reported in that table, and D and trimming were inferred from the DNA itself. Among tens of thousands of clones, roughly 82% were seen once, and the ten largest hold over 12%. V was pared by 2 bases and J by 3 bases, with 2 bases of the junction left unmatched. CDR1 is SGHVS and CDR2 is FNYEAQ in the germline V gene. The CDR3 totals 14 residues. Sequencing was done on a sample of peripheral blood. This chain connects TRBV7-6 to TRBJ2-7; 9 bases fit TRBD1. The clonotype comes from a human donor in a cohort sampled during active COVID-19. In DNA, the CDR3 is TGTGCCAGCAGCTTAATGACAGGGGGCTACGAGCAGTACTTC. Protein: CASSLMTGGYEQYF.